A selection of T cell receptor beta chains follows, all from one sample in a study of cytomegalovirus exposure and HLA in healthy donors. TCRdb's table, derived via immunoSEQ multiplex PCR, lists solely in-frame clones and lacks some. The table includes fewer than 200,000 clones, 80% to 90% detected once. Specimen: PBMCs. These receptors were taken from a woman aged 25 to 39 in good health and CMV-seronegative. CDR3s include the opening cysteine and the closing phenylalanine or tryptophan. A D gene is named only where the DNA matches it firmly. Not every row has a clone size; where given, it reads once, few, many or a size class.

TRBD1 TRBJ2-7 TRBV27 . CASSFLTGTGSSYEQYF TGTGCCAGCAGTTTCCTTACCGGGACAGGGAGCTCCTACGAGCAGTACTTC
. TRBJ1-5 TRBV28 . CASSLSGQPQHF TGTGCCAGCAGTTTAAGTGGGCAGCCCCAGCATTTT
TRBD1 TRBJ2-7 TRBV4-2 . CASSQEEVGPGGPPYEQYF TGTGCCAGCAGCCAAGAAGAGGTGGGGCCAGGGGGCCCCCCCTACGAGCAGTACTTC
. TRBJ2-5 TRBV27 . CASQARELSQETQYF TGTGCCAGCCAAGCTCGGGAGCTAAGCCAAGAGACCCAGTACTTC
. TRBJ2-7 TRBV5-1 few CASSHAYEQYF TGCGCCAGCAGCCACGCCTACGAGCAGTACTTC
TRBD2 TRBJ2-5 TRBV5-1 . CASSRGLAGDLETQYF TGCGCCAGCAGCAGGGGACTAGCGGGGGACCTTGAGACCCAGTACTTC
. TRBJ2-6 TRBV6-5 few CASSYGDGTGANVLTF TGTGCCAGCAGTTACGGGGACGGGACTGGGGCCAACGTCCTGACTTTC
. TRBJ1-1 TRBV7-2 once CASSLYGARGTEAFF TGTGCCAGCAGCTTATACGGGGCGAGAGGGACTGAAGCTTTCTTT
TRBD1 TRBJ2-7 TRBV11-2 . CASSPGGGATYEQYF TGTGCCAGCAGCCCAGGGGGTGGGGCAACCTACGAGCAGTACTTC
. TRBJ1-2 TRBV2 . CASSDNRGNYGYTF TGTGCCAGCAGTGATAACAGAGGAAACTATGGCTACACCTTC
TRBD1 TRBJ2-7 TRBV28 . CAIEGQGTYEQYF TGTGCCATTGAGGGACAGGGAACCTACGAGCAGTACTTC
. TRBJ2-1 TRBV4-2 . CASSQESGFNSYNEQFF TGTGCCAGCAGCCAAGAGTCGGGGTTTAACTCCTACAATGAGCAGTTCTTC
TRBD1 TRBJ2-7 TRBV27 few CASSFGQGYEQYF TGTGCCAGCAGTTTCGGACAGGGCTACGAGCAGTACTTC
. TRBJ1-2 TRBV19 once CASTRASRANYGYTF TGTGCCAGTACCAGGGCCTCCCGGGCTAACTATGGCTACACCTTC
TRBD1 TRBJ2-7 TRBV10-3 . CAISSPLTGHHEQYF TGTGCCATCAGTTCCCCCCTGACAGGGCACCACGAGCAGTACTTC
TRBD2 TRBJ2-1 TRBV10-2 . CASSLLAKNNEQFF TGCGCCAGCAGTCTACTAGCGAAAAACAATGAGCAGTTCTTC
. TRBJ2-4 TRBV6-5 . CASSYSGAGIQYF TGTGCCAGCAGTTACTCAGGGGCGGGAATTCAGTACTTC
. TRBJ2-5 TRBV5-1 . CASAAIQPFQETQYF TGCGCCAGCGCAGCGATACAGCCATTTCAAGAGACCCAGTACTTC
. TRBJ2-7 TRBV13 once CASSLGQGRTYEQYF TGTGCCAGCAGCTTAGGCCAAGGGAGAACCTACGAGCAGTACTTC
. TRBJ2-5 TRBV4-1 once CASSLDGEETQYF TGCGCCAGCAGCCTAGACGGGGAAGAGACCCAGTACTTC
TRBD2 TRBJ2-5 TRBV7-2 . CASSSRLAGGPRQETQYF TGTGCCAGCAGCTCTCGACTAGCGGGGGGGCCGAGGCAAGAGACCCAGTACTTC
. TRBJ2-1 TRBV12-5 . CASGLGSGPRNEQFF TGTGCTAGTGGTTTGGGTAGCGGCCCCCGCAATGAGCAGTTCTTC
. TRBJ1-1 TRBV7-3 . CASSADGRYTEAFF TGTGCCAGCAGCGCCGACGGTCGGTACACTGAAGCTTTCTTT
TRBD1 TRBJ1-6 TRBV19 . CASKSRDRVSPLHF TGTGCCAGTAAATCCCGGGACAGGGTTTCACCCCTCCACTTT
TRBD1 TRBJ2-3 TRBV4-3 . CASSQDGQGYADTQYF TGCGCCAGCAGCCAGGACGGACAGGGTTATGCAGATACGCAGTATTTT
. TRBJ2-1 TRBV15 once CATSGTGNSYNEQFF TGTGCCACCAGCGGTACAGGCAACTCCTACAATGAGCAGTTCTTC
. TRBJ1-1 TRBV7-3 . CASSLNGGGTEAFF TGTGCCAGCAGCTTAAACGGGGGTGGGACTGAAGCTTTCTTT
TRBD2 TRBJ2-6 TRBV27 few CASSARGAGESGANVLTF TGTGCCAGCAGCGCCCGGGGCGCGGGAGAAAGTGGGGCCAACGTCCTGACTTTC
. TRBJ1-5 TRBV6-6 once CASSTGPNQPQHF TGTGCCAGCAGTACAGGGCCGAATCAGCCCCAGCATTTT